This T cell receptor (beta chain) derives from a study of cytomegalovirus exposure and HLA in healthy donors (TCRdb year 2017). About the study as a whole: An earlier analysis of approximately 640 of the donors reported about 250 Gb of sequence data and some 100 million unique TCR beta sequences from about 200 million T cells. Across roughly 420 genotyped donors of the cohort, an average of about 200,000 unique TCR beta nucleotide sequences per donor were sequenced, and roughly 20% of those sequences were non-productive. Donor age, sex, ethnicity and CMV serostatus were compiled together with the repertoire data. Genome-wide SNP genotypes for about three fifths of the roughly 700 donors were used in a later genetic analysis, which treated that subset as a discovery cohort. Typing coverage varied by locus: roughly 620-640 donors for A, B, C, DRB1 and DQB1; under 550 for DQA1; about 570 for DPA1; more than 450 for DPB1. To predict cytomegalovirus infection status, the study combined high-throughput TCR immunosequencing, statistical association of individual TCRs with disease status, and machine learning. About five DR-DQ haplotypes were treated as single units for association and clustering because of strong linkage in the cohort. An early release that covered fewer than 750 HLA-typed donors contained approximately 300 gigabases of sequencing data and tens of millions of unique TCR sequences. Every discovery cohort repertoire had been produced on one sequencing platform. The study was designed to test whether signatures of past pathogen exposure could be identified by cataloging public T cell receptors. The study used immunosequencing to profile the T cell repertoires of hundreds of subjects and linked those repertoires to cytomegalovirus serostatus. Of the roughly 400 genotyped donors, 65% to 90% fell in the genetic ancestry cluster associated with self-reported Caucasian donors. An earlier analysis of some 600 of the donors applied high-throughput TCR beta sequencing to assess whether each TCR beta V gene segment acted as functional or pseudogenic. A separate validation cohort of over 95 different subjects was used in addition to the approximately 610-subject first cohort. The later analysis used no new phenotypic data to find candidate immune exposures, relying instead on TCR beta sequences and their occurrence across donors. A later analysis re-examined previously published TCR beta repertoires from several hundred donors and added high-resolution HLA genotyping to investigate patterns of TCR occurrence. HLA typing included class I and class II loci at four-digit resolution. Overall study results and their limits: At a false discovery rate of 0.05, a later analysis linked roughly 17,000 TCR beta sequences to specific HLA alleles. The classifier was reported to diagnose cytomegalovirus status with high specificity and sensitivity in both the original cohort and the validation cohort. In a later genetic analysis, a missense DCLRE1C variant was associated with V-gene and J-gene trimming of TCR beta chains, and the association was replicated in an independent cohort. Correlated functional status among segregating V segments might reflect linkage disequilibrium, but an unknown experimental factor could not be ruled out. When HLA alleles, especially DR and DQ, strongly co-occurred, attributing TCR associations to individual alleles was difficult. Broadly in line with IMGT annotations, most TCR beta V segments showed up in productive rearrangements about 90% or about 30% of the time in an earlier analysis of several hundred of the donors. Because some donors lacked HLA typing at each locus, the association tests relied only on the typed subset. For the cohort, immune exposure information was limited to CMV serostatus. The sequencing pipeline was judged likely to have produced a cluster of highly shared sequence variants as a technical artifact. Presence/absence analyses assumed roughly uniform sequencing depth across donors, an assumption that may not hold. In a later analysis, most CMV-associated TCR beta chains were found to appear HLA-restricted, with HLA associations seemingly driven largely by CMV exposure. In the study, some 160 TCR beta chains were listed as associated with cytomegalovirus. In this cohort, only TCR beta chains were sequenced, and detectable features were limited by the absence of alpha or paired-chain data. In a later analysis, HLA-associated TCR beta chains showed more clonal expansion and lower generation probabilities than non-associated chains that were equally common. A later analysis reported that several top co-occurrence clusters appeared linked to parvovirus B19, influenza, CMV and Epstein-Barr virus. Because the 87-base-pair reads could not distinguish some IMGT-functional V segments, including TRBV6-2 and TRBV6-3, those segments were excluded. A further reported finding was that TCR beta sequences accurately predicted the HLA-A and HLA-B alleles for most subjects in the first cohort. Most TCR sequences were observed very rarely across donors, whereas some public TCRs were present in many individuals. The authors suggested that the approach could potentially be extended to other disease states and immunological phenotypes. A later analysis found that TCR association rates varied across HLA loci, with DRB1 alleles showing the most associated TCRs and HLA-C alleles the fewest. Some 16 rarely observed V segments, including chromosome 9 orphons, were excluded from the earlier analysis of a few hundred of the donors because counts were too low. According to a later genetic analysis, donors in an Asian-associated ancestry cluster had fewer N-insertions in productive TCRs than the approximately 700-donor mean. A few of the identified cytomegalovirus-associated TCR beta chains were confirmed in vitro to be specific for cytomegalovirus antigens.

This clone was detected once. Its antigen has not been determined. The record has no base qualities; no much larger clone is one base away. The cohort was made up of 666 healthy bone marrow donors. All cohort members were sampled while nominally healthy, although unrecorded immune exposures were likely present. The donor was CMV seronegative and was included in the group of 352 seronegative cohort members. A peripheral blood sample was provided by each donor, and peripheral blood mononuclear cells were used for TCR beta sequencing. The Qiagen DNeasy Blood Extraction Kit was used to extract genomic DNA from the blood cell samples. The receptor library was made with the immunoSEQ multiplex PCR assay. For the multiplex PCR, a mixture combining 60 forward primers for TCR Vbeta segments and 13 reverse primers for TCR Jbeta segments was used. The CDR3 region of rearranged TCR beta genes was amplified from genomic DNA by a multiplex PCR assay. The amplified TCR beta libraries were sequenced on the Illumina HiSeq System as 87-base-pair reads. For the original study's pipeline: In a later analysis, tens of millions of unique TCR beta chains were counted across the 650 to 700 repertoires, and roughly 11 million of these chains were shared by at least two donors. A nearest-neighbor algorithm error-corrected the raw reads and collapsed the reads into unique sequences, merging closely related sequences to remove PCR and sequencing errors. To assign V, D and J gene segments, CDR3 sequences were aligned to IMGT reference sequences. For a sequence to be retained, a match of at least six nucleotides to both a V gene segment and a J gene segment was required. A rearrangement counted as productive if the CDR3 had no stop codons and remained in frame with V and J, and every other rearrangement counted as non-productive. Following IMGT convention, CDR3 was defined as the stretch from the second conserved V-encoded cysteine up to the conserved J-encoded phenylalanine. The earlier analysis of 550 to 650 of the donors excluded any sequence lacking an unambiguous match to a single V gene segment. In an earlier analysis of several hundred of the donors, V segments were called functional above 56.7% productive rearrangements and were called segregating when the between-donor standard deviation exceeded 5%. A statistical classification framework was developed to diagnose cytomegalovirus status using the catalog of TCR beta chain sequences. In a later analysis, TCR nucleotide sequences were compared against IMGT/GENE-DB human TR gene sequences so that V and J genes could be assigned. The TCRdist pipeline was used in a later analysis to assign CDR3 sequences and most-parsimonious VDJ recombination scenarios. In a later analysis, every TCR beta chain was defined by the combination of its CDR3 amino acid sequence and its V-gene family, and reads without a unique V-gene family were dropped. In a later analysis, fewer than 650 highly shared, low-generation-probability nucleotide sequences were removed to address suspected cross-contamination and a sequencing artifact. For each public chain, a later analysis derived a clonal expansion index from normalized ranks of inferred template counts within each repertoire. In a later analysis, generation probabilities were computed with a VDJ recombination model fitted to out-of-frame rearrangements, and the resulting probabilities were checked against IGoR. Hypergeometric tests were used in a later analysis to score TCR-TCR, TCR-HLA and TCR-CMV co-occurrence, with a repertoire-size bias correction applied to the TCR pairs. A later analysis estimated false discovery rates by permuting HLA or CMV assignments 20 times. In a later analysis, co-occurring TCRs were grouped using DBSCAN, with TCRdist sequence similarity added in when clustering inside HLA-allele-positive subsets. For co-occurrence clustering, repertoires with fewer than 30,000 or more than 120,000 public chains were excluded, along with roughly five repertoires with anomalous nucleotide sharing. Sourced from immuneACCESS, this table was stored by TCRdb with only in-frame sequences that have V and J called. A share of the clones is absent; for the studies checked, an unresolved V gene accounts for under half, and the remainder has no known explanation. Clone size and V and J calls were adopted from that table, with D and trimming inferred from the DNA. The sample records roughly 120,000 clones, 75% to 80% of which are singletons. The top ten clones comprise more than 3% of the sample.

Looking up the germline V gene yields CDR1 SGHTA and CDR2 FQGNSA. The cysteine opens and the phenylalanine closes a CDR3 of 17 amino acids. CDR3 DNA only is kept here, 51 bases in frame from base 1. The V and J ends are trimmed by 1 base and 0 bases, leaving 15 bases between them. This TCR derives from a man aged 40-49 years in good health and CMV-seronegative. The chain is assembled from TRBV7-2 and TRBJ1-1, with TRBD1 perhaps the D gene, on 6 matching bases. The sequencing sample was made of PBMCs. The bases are TGTGCCAGCAGCTTAGGGTCGGGGGGCGGCCTGAACACTGAAGCTTTCTTT. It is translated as CASSLGSGGGLNTEAFF.